This T cell receptor (delta chain) was identified in a study of delta chains in infants with herpesvirus infections. Study as a whole: Ugandan infants were followed prospectively from birth through primary CMV infection.

Judged by abundance, this clone is medium-sized. Reverse transcription of PBMC RNA used primers specific for the gamma and delta chains. TCRdb re-identified clones in the RT-PCR reads via CATT. The sample has around 1,500 delta-chain clones, roughly a fifth seen once; the top ten hold about 20%. Germline V gene lookup returns CDR1 TSWWSYY and CDR2 QGS. The germline V and J ends were trimmed by 1 base and 0 bases, with 42 bases remaining between them. The CDR3 is 26 residues long. This material consisted of peripheral blood, taken at time point 2 of longitudinal follow-up. This TCR was sampled from a human donor who was a Ugandan infant, either HIV-exposed or HIV-unexposed (not recorded which). V gene TRDV1 combines with J gene TRDJ1; D possibly uses TRDD2 or TRDD3 (7 bases each). The CDR3 region has the DNA TGTGCTCTTGGGGAACCGTGTCTTTCCTACAACTCGGGGGATGAAATGAGGACGGTTTACACCGATAAACTCATCTTT. Protein product: CALGEPCLSYNSGDEMRTVYTDKLIF.